This passage covers 13 T cell receptor beta chains from one sample sequenced in a study of T cell responses to AZD1222 COVID-19 vaccine. Sequenced by immunoSEQ multiplex PCR; TCRdb stores in-frame clones only, minus some. The sample carries approximately 160,000 clones, 90% to 95% recorded once. The specimen comprised peripheral blood, sampled on day 0 of AZD1222 vaccination. The receptor source for this set is an adult in good health.

The chain combines TRBV2 with TRBJ2-7; a possible D gene is TRBD2 (7 bases). Trimming removed 5 bases at V and 2 bases at J, with 16 bases between. This CDR3 is 15 amino acids long. The germline gives CDR1 SNHLY, CDR2 FYNNEI. The CDR3 loop reads CASSPLGGGTYEQYF. In DNA, the CDR3 is TGTGCCAGCAGTCCGCTGGGGGGGGGCACCTACGAGCAGTACTTC.

V gene TRBV7-8 combines with J gene TRBJ2-3, with D possibly TRBD1 on 5 matching bases. Trimming stripped 5 bases from V and 3 bases from J, with 15 bases between. CDR3 length: 15 residues. In germline, CDR1 is SGHVS, CDR2 FQNEAQ. The CDR3 sequence: CASSVQGLDTDTQYF. The CDR3 DNA follows: TGTGCCAGCAGCGTCCAGGGTTTGGATACAGATACGCAGTATTTT.

The J gene is TRBJ2-5, the V gene TRBV6-5, with D perhaps matching TRBD1 or TRBD2 (6 bases each). V lost 2 bases and J lost 4, with 17 bases in between. Germline V gene sequence: CDR1 MNHEY, CDR2 SVGAGI. The CDR3 totals 16 residues. DNA of the CDR3: TGTGCCAGCAGTTACCACCTTACTAGGGGGGTAGAGACCCAGTACTTC. Its translation is CASSYHLTRGVETQYF.

This clone was counted a single time. The chain is built from TRBV28 and TRBJ1-6; TRBD1 agrees at 8 bases. CDR3 length: 15 residues. The germline gives CDR1 MDHEN, CDR2 SYDVKM. The V gene end was trimmed by 6 bases and the J gene end by 6 bases; junction bases not matched to a gene: 7. The CDR3 reads CASRTAGTGNSPLHF. CDR3 nucleotides: TGTGCCAGCAGAACAGCCGGGACAGGTAATTCACCCCTCCACTTT.

This clone has only a few counts. The chain joins TRBV6-6 to TRBJ2-1, with a weak D call TRBD1 (6 bases). Trimming removed 5 bases at V and 8 bases at J, with 16 bases between. Looked up from germline, CDR1 is MNHNY and CDR2 is SVGAGI (reference sequence). The CDR3 covers 14 residues. The CDR3 sequence is CASSPATGSHEQFF. Written as DNA, the CDR3 is TGTGCCAGCAGTCCCGCTACAGGGAGCCATGAGCAGTTCTTC.

The chain links TRBV10-2 to TRBJ1-2; maybe TRBD1 (5 bases). The CDR3 contains 13 residues. The V and J ends lost 6 bases and 8 bases respectively, with 16 bases between them. Germline CDR1 and CDR2: WSHSY and SAAADI. CDR3 sequence: CASRETGTAGYTF. The CDR3 DNA follows: TGCGCCAGCAGAGAAACCGGGACCGCGGGCTACACCTTC.

The rearrangement joins TRBV5-6 to TRBJ2-6, with D hard to call. V was shortened by 5 bases and J by 0 bases, with 9 bases between the two germline ends. The CDR3 is made up of 15 amino acids. The germline CDR1 and CDR2 sequences are SGHDT and YYEEEE. CDR3 sequence: CASRGPSSGANVLTF. In nucleotides, the CDR3 is TGTGCCAGCAGGGGCCCTAGCTCTGGGGCCAACGTCCTGACTTTC.

V gene TRBV2 combines with J gene TRBJ1-5; TRBD1 aligns across 9 bases. Germline assignment: CDR1 SNHLY and CDR2 FYNNEI. The length of the CDR3 is 19 residues. V was clipped by 0 bases and J by 3 bases; unmatched bases: 12. This CDR3 is CASSEALNRGRLINQPQHF. CDR3 nucleotide sequence: TGTGCCAGCAGTGAAGCGCTTAACAGGGGGCGGTTAATCAATCAGCCCCAGCATTTT. Filled out from reference TRBV2 and TRBJ1-5, the complete variable domain reads EPEVTQTPSHQVTQMGQEVILRCVPISNHLYFYWYRQILGQKVEFLVSFYNNEISEKSEIFDDQFSVERPDGSNFTLKIRSTKLEDSAMYFCASSEALNRGRLINQPQHFGDGTRLSIL.

The V call is TRBV5-4, the J call TRBJ2-3; D not resolved. The CDR3 length is 13 residues. Trimming cost V 2 bases and J 1 base, with 5 bases left between them. Germline CDR1 and CDR2: SGHNT and YYREEE (reference sequence). The chain's CDR3 is CASSFQGTDTQYF. The CDR3 DNA sequence: TGTGCCAGCAGCTTCCAGGGCACAGATACGCAGTATTTT.

This chain connects TRBV5-1 to TRBJ2-1, with TRBD1 identical over 7 bases. Per the germline V gene, CDR1 is SGHRS and CDR2 is YFSETQ. This CDR3 is built from 13 residues. Losses at the gene ends were 0 bases for V and 7 bases for J; bases not matched to a gene: 1. CDR3 in DNA: TGCGCCAGCAGCTTGGGACAGGGAAATGAGCAGTTCTTC. This codes for CASSLGQGNEQFF.

J is TRBJ1-6 and V is TRBV30; 9 bases match TRBD1. V shed 5 bases and J 6 bases; nucleotides not matched to a gene: 2. CDR3 length equals 13 residues. Germline V lookup: CDR1 GTSNPN, CDR2 SVGIG (reference sequence). CDR3 sequence reads: CAWGTGRNSPLHF. The CDR3, as DNA: TGTGCCTGGGGGACAGGGCGTAATTCACCCCTCCACTTT.

CDR3 sequence: CASSQETGQLYEQYF. The CDR3 DNA follows: TGCGCCAGCAGCCAAGAAACAGGGCAACTCTACGAGCAGTACTTC. The genes are TRBV4-1 and TRBJ2-7, with a tentative D call TRBD1 (6 bases). This CDR3 contains 15 residues. Germline values: CDR1 MGHRA, CDR2 YSYEKL. Trimming took 0 bases from V and 3 from J, leaving 12 bases between them.

A few counts support this clone. J is TRBJ2-1 and V is TRBV18; D gene ambiguous. This CDR3 is built from 19 residues. Trimming pared 3 bases from V and 5 bases from J, leaving 26 bases between. CDR1 and CDR2 (germline): KGHSH, LQKENI. As DNA, the CDR3 is TGTGCCAGCTCACCGCAGAGAAGTATTGGATCAGATTCCAACAATGAGCAGTTCTTC. Protein sequence: CASSPQRSIGSDSNNEQFF.